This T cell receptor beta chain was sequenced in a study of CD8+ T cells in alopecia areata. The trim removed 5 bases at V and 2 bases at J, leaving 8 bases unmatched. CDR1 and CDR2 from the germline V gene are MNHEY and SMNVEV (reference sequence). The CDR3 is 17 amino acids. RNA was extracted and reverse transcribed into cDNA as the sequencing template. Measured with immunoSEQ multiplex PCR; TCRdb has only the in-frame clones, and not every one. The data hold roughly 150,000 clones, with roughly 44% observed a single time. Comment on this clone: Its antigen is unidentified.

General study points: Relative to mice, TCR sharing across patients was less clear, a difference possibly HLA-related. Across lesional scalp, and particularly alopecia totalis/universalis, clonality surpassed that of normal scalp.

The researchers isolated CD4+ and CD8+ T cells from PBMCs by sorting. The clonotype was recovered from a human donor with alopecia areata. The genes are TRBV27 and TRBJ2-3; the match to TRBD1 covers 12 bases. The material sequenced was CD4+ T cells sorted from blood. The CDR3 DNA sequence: TGTGCCAGCAGTCCTGGGGACAGGGGGCGCATCACAGATACGCAGTATTTT. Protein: CASSPGDRGRITDTQYF.